This TCR beta chain was found in a study of CD8+CD57+ T cells in acquired aplastic anemia. Study context: Average DNA yield from sorted CD4+ and CD8+ cells was about 2.9 ug. Regarding the study as a whole: Sharing between patients and controls was observed for twenty-nine CD8+ CDR3 sequences.

In the case of this clonotype: Its antigen is unknown.

The template used for profiling TCR beta VDJ and CDR3 was genomic DNA. TCRdb re-called the reads through MiXCR, storing one row per CDR3 protein. The sample yields roughly 58,000 distinct CDR3 sequences, around 50% seen once. In germline, CDR1 is MNHEY, CDR2 SVGAGI. The CDR3 sequence is 15 residues long. V lost 2 bases and J lost 6; bases outside the gene matches: 9. Sequenced: sorted CD4+, CD8+, or CD8+CD57+ T cells (not recorded which) from PBMCs. The rearrangement joins TRBV6-5 to TRBJ2-7; 8 bases match TRBD2. This TCR derives from a human donor in good health, serving as a control. The CDR3 DNA follows: TGTGCCAGCAGTTACCCGGGACTAGGGCGTCGCGAGCAGTACTTC. Residues: CASSYPGLGRREQYF.